This TCR beta chain comes out of a study of blood T cell repertoires in COVID-19. This CDR3 region has 14 residues. The germline V gene has CDR1 KGHSH and CDR2 LQKENI. Trimming removed 6 bases from V and 1 base from J, with 11 bases in between. Sequencing was performed with immunoSEQ multiplex PCR; in TCRdb, only in-frame clones are kept and a portion is missing. Among more than 350,000 clones listed, more than 70% were seen once. The sequencing sample was made of peripheral blood. The source is a woman aged 25 to 39 with COVID-19, enrolled during active disease. The chain links TRBV18 to TRBJ2-3; perhaps TRBD2 as D (7 bases). CDR3 sequence reads: CASSPGGRTDTQYF. The DNA for the CDR3 is TGTGCCAGCTCCCCCGGGGGGCGCACAGATACGCAGTATTTT.